These 21 T cell receptor beta chains were all obtained from the same sample, sequenced in a study of blood T cell repertoires in COVID-19. Produced via immunoSEQ multiplex PCR; TCRdb's table is partial and in-frame only. The sample includes about 130,000 clones, roughly three quarters seen only once; the top ten take less than 2.5%. Sequencing was carried out using peripheral blood. The receptor set was obtained from a woman in her sixties or seventies with acute or convalescent COVID-19.

The genes are TRBV7-8 and TRBJ2-7, with D perhaps TRBD2 (6 bases). CDR3 size: 12 residues. CDR1 and CDR2 (germline): SGHVS, FQNEAQ. The V and J ends lost 8 bases and 3 bases respectively, with 11 bases between them. The CDR3 sequence is CASHSGSYEQYF. CDR3 nucleotides: TGTGCCAGCCATAGCGGTAGCTACGAGCAGTACTTC.

There are a few counts of this clone. V is TRBV11-3 and J is TRBJ2-2; TRBD2 matches 10 bases. Per germline, CDR1 SGHNT and CDR2 YENEEA. The V gene end was trimmed by 5 bases and the J gene end by 6 bases; junction bases not matched to a gene: 9. The CDR3 is 16 residues long. The CDR3 region is CASSPGGTSVAGELFF. The CDR3 DNA reads TGTGCCAGCAGCCCGGGCGGGACTAGCGTTGCCGGGGAGCTGTTTTTT.

The genes are TRBV15 and TRBJ1-5; a weak D match, TRBD1 (6 bases). The CDR3 loop spans 15 amino acids. Germline values: CDR1 LNHNV, CDR2 YYDKDF (reference sequence). Trimming left V 6 bases short and J 1 base short, with 13 bases between. CDR3: CATRSDQGSNQPQHF. In DNA, the CDR3 is TGTGCCACCAGGTCAGACCAGGGGAGCAATCAGCCCCAGCATTTT.

The V call is TRBV7-2, the J call TRBJ2-2; the match to TRBD2 covers 9 bases. V shed 2 bases and J 6 bases; nucleotides not matched to a gene: 13. CDR3 size: 18 residues. The V gene's germline CDR1 is SGHTA and CDR2 FQGNSA. CDR3 coding DNA: TGTGCCAGCAGCTTAAGTCCCCGTCGGCGGGGGGGTGCCGGGGAGCTGTTTTTT. Amino acid sequence: CASSLSPRRRGGAGELFF.

The chain combines TRBV3-1 (or the pseudogene TRBV3-2) with TRBJ2-5, with D possibly TRBD1 on 6 matching bases. CDR1 is LGHDT and CDR2 is YNNKEL in the germline V gene (reference sequence). V lost 3 bases to trimming and J lost 7 bases, with 15 bases between them. The CDR3 loop spans 14 amino acids. The CDR3 here is CASSHQGPDRTQYF. The CDR3 coding sequence is TGTGCCAGCAGCCACCAGGGGCCAGATCGGACCCAGTACTTC.

The J gene is TRBJ1-6, the V gene TRBV4-1; TRBD1 is a possible D gene (6 bases). The V end lost 0 bases, the J end lost 2 bases, and 11 bases lay between the germline ends. This CDR3 region has 17 residues. The germline V gene encodes CDR1 MGHRA and CDR2 YSYEKL. CDR3 sequence: CASSQEVAGAYNSPLHF. CDR3 in DNA: TGCGCCAGCAGCCAAGAGGTGGCAGGGGCCTATAATTCACCCCTCCACTTT.

Only one count was recorded for this clone. V and J are TRBV27 and TRBJ1-4; D unresolved. Germline lookup yields CDR1 MNHEY and CDR2 SMNVEV (reference sequence). This CDR3 contains 16 residues. Deletions cut 3 bases from V and 4 bases from J, with 15 bases between. This CDR3 reads CASSLFRGTSNEKLFF. CDR3 nucleotides: TGTGCCAGCAGTTTGTTCCGGGGAACAAGTAATGAAAAACTGTTTTTT.

The V gene is TRBV3-1 (or the pseudogene TRBV3-2), the J gene TRBJ1-1, with a weak D call TRBD1 (6 bases). This CDR3 is built from 14 residues. Trimming cost V 1 base and J 1 base, with 7 bases left between them. Germline-derived CDR1 and CDR2 are LGHDT and YNNKEL (reference sequence). The CDR3 loop reads CASSQGTENTEAFF. The CDR3 nucleotides are TGTGCCAGCAGCCAAGGGACAGAGAACACTGAAGCTTTCTTT.

CDR3 coding DNA: TGTGCCAGCAGTGATTGGACAGGGGGGAACACTGAAGCTTTCTTT. This sequence encodes CASSDWTGGNTEAFF. The chain joins TRBV6-1 to TRBJ1-1, with 10 nucleotides matching TRBD1. The CDR3 extends over 15 amino acids. Germline CDR1 MNHNS, CDR2 SASEGT. Losses at the gene ends were 3 bases for V and 1 base for J; bases not matched to a gene: 2.

The V gene is TRBV5-1, the J gene TRBJ2-7; TRBD2 matches 8 bases. J gave up 2 bases and V 4 bases, and 2 bases lay outside the gene matches. This CDR3 is built from 13 residues. Germline V gene lookup returns CDR1 SGHRS and CDR2 YFSETQ. This chain's CDR3 is CASSERETYEQYF. In DNA, the CDR3 is TGCGCCAGCAGCGAGCGGGAGACCTACGAGCAGTACTTC.

The V and J genes are TRBV5-1 and TRBJ2-5; 7 nucleotides match TRBD2. V lost 4 bases and J lost 2; bases outside the gene matches: 11. The CDR3 loop spans 16 amino acids. Germline CDR1 reads SGHRS; CDR2 reads YFSETQ. CDR3 amino acids: CASSPRVAGVQETQYF. The CDR3 nucleotides are TGCGCCAGCAGCCCACGCGTGGCGGGAGTACAAGAGACCCAGTACTTC.

The chain couples TRBV7-9 to TRBJ1-3; TRBD1 aligns across 7 bases. Germline V gives CDR1 SEHNR, CDR2 FQNEAQ (reference sequence). V dropped 4 bases and J dropped 8; count of bases not matched to a gene: 11. There are 15 residues in the CDR3. CDR3 bases: TGTGCCAGCAGCTCCAACCCCGGACAGGCACACACCATATATTTT. Translated, it gives CASSSNPGQAHTIYF.

The V gene is TRBV11-1, the J gene TRBJ2-1, with 7 bases identical to TRBD2. Germline values: CDR1 SGHAT, CDR2 FQDESV (reference sequence). V trimming: 5 bases; J trimming: 4 bases; junction bases outside the gene matches: 8. The CDR3 has 15 residues. Here the CDR3 reads CASSRTSAQYNEQFF. DNA for the CDR3: TGTGCCAGCAGCCGAACTAGCGCCCAATACAATGAGCAGTTCTTC.

This chain joins TRBV9 and TRBJ2-1, with 12 bases identical to TRBD2. Germline V CDR1 and CDR2: SGDLS, YYNGEE. J gave up 5 bases and V 4 bases, and 7 bases lay outside the gene matches. The CDR3 extends over 16 amino acids. In DNA form, the CDR3 reads TGTGCCAGCAGCCCCCCCGGACTAGCGGGGAACAATGAGCAGTTCTTC. It is translated as CASSPPGLAGNNEQFF.

This clone is termed medium-sized (0.01 to 0.1%). The V and J genes are TRBV25-1 and TRBJ1-6, with a weak D call TRBD1 (6 bases). The germline CDR1 and CDR2 sequences are MGHDK and SYGVNS. The V gene lost 6 bases and the J gene lost 10 bases, with 16 bases spanning the gap. The CDR3 has 14 amino acids. CDR3 nucleotides: TGTGCCAGCAGAGGTCACAGGGTAGAGTCACCCCTCCACTTT. Its protein is CASRGHRVESPLHF.

The CDR3: CASSQEREEGPEAFF. CDR3 bases: TGCGCCAGCAGCCAAGAGAGGGAGGAGGGTCCTGAAGCTTTCTTT. The V call is TRBV4-1, the J call TRBJ1-1; D ambiguous. The germline CDR1 and CDR2 sequences are MGHRA and YSYEKL. Trimming left V 0 bases short and J 6 bases short, with 14 bases between. The CDR3 spans 15 residues.

This chain connects TRBV19 to TRBJ2-1, with 7 bases identical to TRBD2. Germline-derived CDR1 and CDR2 are LNHDA and SQIVND (reference sequence). The CDR3 has 12 amino acids. With 1 base clipped from V and 9 bases from J, the junction kept 0 bases outside the gene matches. Here the CDR3 reads CASSIAGGEQFF. The CDR3 nucleotides are TGTGCCAGTAGTATAGCGGGGGGTGAGCAGTTCTTC.

The chain carries TRBV5-1 and TRBJ1-3; tentative D call: TRBD1 (5 bases). This CDR3 is 14 amino acids long. Germline lookup yields CDR1 SGHRS and CDR2 YFSETQ. With 4 bases removed from V and 4 bases from J, the gap between germline ends came to 12 bases. The CDR3 protein is CASSQGAGGNTIYF. Here the CDR3 DNA reads TGCGCCAGCAGCCAGGGAGCGGGAGGAAACACCATATATTTT.

The chain has TRBV5-1 and TRBJ2-1, with TRBD1 matching 9 bases. Germline CDR1 is SGHRS and CDR2 is YFSETQ. V shed 3 bases, J shed 4 bases, and the junction held 5 bases outside the gene matches. The CDR3 runs to 15 residues. Written as DNA, the CDR3 is TGCGCCAGCAGCTCGGGACAGGGCCTTTACAATGAGCAGTTCTTC. Residues: CASSSGQGLYNEQFF.

The table lists this clone with a few counts. This chain links TRBV2 with TRBJ1-1, with unresolved D. V lost 6 bases and J lost 7, with 9 bases in between. Germline V gene sequence: CDR1 SNHLY, CDR2 FYNNEI. This CDR3 is built from 11 residues. In DNA, the CDR3 is TGTGCCAGCAGCCGGGGTGGTGAAGCTTTCTTT. It yields the protein CASSRGGEAFF.

This clone was seen more than once but under ten times. This clone may be a read error of a much larger clone one base away. The chain uses TRBV5-4 and TRBJ2-7, with TRBD1 matching over 9 bases. There are 13 residues in the CDR3. V lost 3 bases and J lost 3; bases outside the gene matches: 1. CDR1 and CDR2 from the germline V gene are SGHNT and YYREEE (reference sequence). CDR3 DNA sequence: TGTGCCAGCAGCTCGGGACAGGGCTACGAGCAGTACTTC. This codes for CASSSGQGYEQYF.